This T cell receptor beta chain was recorded in a study of molecular identifiers for immune sequencing clone quantification. This clonotype was observed many times. No antigen is known for it. Naive CD8 sequencing libraries were generated from approximately 20,000 to 1,000,000 sorted cells, with 10%, 30% or 50% RNA as input. The CD8+CD4-CCR7+CD45RA+ phenotype defined the sorted naive CD8 T cells. TCRdb recomputed calls from the PCR reads with MiXCR, one row per CDR3 protein. The sample includes more than 95,000 distinct CDR3 sequences, approximately 24% of them seen just once. Study results and caveats: Whereas clones above 20 RNA copies held under 1% of naive-cell molecules, they held over 97% of effector molecules.

Germline loops: CDR1 MNHEY, CDR2 SVGEGT. There are 17 residues in the CDR3. V lost 6 bases, J lost 4 bases, and 22 bases lay in between. The sequencing input was naive CD8+ T cells from blood, with Jurkat cell RNA spiked in. The subset here: FACS-sorted CD8+CD4-CCR7+CD45RA+ naive T cells. V usage is TRBV6-2 or TRBV6-3 and J usage is TRBJ1-5, with D maybe TRBD1 (5 bases). The receptor's source is a human donor in good health. Some libraries in this study had Jurkat cell RNA spiked in. DNA for the CDR3: TGTGCCAGCAGCCCCTACCTGGGGCGAAGAGGAAATCAGCCCCAGCATTTT. It specifies CASSPYLGRRGNQPQHF.